The clone carrying this T cell receptor beta chain has only a few counts. The CDR3 is 13 amino acids. Trimming removed 6 bases from V and 2 bases from J, with 10 bases in between. Original processing methods: Estimation of nucleated cell counts relied on the amplification of reference gene primers. Profiled with immunoSEQ multiplex PCR; TCRdb holds only in-frame clones, not every one. V, J and clone size were drawn from that table, and D and trimming were deduced from the DNA. The table lists 70,000 or so clones, 76% of them singletons. The source of the sample is a study of blood T cell repertoires in COVID-19. At the level of the study: Sites in the United States, Italy and Spain provided acute and convalescent COVID-19 samples. Sources were T cells, B-cell-depleted T cells, or PBMCs; the material itself was cDNA or gDNA.

Seattle participants joined during active infection and were tracked over time. The sequence was obtained from a man aged 60 to 69 with COVID-19, enrolled during active disease. Sequencing was carried out using peripheral blood. The rearrangement joins TRBV12-3 or TRBV12-4 to TRBJ2-5; D might be TRBD2 (6 bases). The DNA of the CDR3 is TGTGCCAGCAGCGGGGGAGAACAAGAGACCCAGTACTTC. This sequence encodes CASSGGEQETQYF.